This is a list of T cell receptor beta chains from one sample in a study of control samples from healthy donors and cancer patients. Produced via immunoSEQ multiplex PCR; TCRdb's table is partial and in-frame only. The repertoire holds about 80,000 clones, with roughly 89% as singletons. The sequenced material came from blood. The receptor source for this set is a man over 45 in good health. Both conserved end residues are part of each CDR3. D genes are given only for firm matches. Size is stated for part of the rows, as once, few or many counts, or as a class when the clone is expanded.

NA TRBJ1-1 medium-sized TRBV5-4 TGTGCCAGCTCCCCGCCGGGGGGGGCGAACACTGAAGCTTTCTTT CASSPPGGANTEAFF
NA TRBJ1-1 NA TRBV7-9 TGTGCCAGCAGCTTAGTCCCCGCCGACACTGAAGCTTTCTTT CASSLVPADTEAFF
NA TRBJ1-3 NA TRBV6-1 TGTGCCAGCAGTGAACAGAAGGCTGGAAACACCATATATTTT CASSEQKAGNTIYF
TRBD2 TRBJ2-3 NA TRBV6-5 TGTGCCAGCAGTACGCGGGGGAGAGATACGCAGTATTTT CASSTRGRDTQYF
NA TRBJ1-1 NA TRBV6-2/TRBV6-3 TGTGCCAGCAGTTACTCGAGAGACGCAGGCTACACTGAAGCTTTCTTT CASSYSRDAGYTEAFF
TRBD1 TRBJ1-4 NA TRBV9 TGTGCCAGCAGCGTAGGTTCGGGACAGGGTATTGAAAAACTGTTTTTT CASSVGSGQGIEKLFF
NA TRBJ1-1 NA TRBV29-1 TGCAGCCTCGCGCAAGGTATGAACACTGAAGCTTTCTTT CSLAQGMNTEAFF
NA TRBJ1-1 NA TRBV10-2 TGCGCCAGCAGTCCGAACACTGAAGCTTTCTTT CASSPNTEAFF
TRBD1 TRBJ1-1 NA TRBV2 TGTGCCAGCAGTTTCACAGGGGGCGCGACTGAAGCTTTCTTT CASSFTGGATEAFF
NA TRBJ1-1 few TRBV6-4 TGTGCCAGCAGGGATTCAGATTTGAACACTGAAGCTTTCTTT CASRDSDLNTEAFF
TRBD2 TRBJ2-7 NA TRBV2 TGTGCCAGAGGGACTAGCGTTAACTCCTACGAGCAGTACTTC CARGTSVNSYEQYF
TRBD2 TRBJ2-3 NA TRBV5-1 TGCGCCAGCAGCTTGGGGCCGCGACTAGCTGGAGATACGCAGTATTTT CASSLGPRLAGDTQYF
NA TRBJ1-5 NA TRBV29-1 TGCAGCGCCGGCGGGGGGGGAGGACAGCCCCAGCATTTT CSAGGGGGQPQHF
TRBD1 TRBJ2-7 NA TRBV12-3/TRBV12-4 TGTGCCAGTAGACAGGGGATTGGCGAGCAGTACTTC CASRQGIGEQYF
NA TRBJ1-3 NA TRBV9 TGTGCCAGCAGCGTAGGTCAGGGAAACACCATATATTTT CASSVGQGNTIYF
NA TRBJ2-7 NA TRBV25-1 TGTGCCAGCAGTGAAGTTAGGCAGTACTTC CASSEVRQYF
TRBD1 TRBJ1-2 once TRBV7-2 TGTGCCAGCAGCTTAGCAGGGACAGGTACTTTCGCGGCCTATGGCTACACCTTC CASSLAGTGTFAAYGYTF
NA TRBJ2-3 NA TRBV6-4 TGTGCCAGCAGTGGCGCAGGGGGAGGAGATACGCAGTATTTT CASSGAGGGDTQYF
NA TRBJ2-2 NA TRBV7-9 TGTGCCAGCAGCCCCCGAGGGGGGGAGACCGGGGAGCTGTTTTTT CASSPRGGETGELFF
NA TRBJ1-1 NA TRBV18 TGTGCCAGCTCACCACGCGTAGGGGGTCATACGAACACCGAAGCTTTCTTT CASSPRVGGHTNTEAFF
NA TRBJ1-4 NA TRBV14 TGTGCCAGCAGCCAAGGGGTAGTTGAAAAACTGTTTTTT CASSQGVVEKLFF
TRBD2 TRBJ2-1 NA TRBV29-1 TGCAGCGTTGTCGTCCTAGCGGGGGGCAAGTCCTACAATGAGCAGTTCTTC CSVVVLAGGKSYNEQFF
TRBD1 TRBJ2-1 NA TRBV30 TGTGCCTGGAGTGTAGGGGGCCCCAATGAGCAGTTCTTC CAWSVGGPNEQFF
NA TRBJ2-2 few TRBV23-1 TGCGCCAGCAGTCAATCCAGTGGCTCCCCCAGCGGGGAGCTGTTTTTT CASSQSSGSPSGELFF
NA TRBJ2-7 NA TRBV3-1/TRBV3-2 TGTGCCAGCAGCCAGGGGGATCCTATGCAGCAGTACTTC CASSQGDPMQQYF
NA TRBJ2-1 NA TRBV5-5 TGTGCCAGCAGCCTGACTAGAGCGAGGTCCAATGAGCAGTTCTTC CASSLTRARSNEQFF
TRBD2 TRBJ2-3 NA TRBV6-5 TGTGCCAGCAGGACTAGCAGCACAGATACGCAGTATTTT CASRTSSTDTQYF
NA TRBJ1-3 NA TRBV5-6 TGTGCCAGCAGCTTGGGGGTCACTCCTGGAAACACCATATATTTT CASSLGVTPGNTIYF
TRBD1 TRBJ1-1 NA TRBV11-2 TGTGCCAGCAGCCCCCGGGACAGGGCTCCGGTGGGGGCTTTCTTT CASSPRDRAPVGAFF
NA TRBJ2-4 NA TRBV7-8 TGTGCCAGCAGCCCATCCGTGGAGGCCCGGGACATTCAGTACTTC CASSPSVEARDIQYF
NA TRBJ2-1 NA TRBV12-3/TRBV12-4 TGTGCCAGCAGCTCGACTAGCAATGAGCAGTTCTTC CASSSTSNEQFF
TRBD1 TRBJ1-4 once TRBV14 TGTGCCAGCAGCCAGTATCGGGACAGGGGGCAACTGTTTTTT CASSQYRDRGQLFF
NA TRBJ1-4 NA TRBV27 TGTGCCAGCACCGCGGCAGTCAATGAAAAACTGTTTTTT CASTAAVNEKLFF
TRBD1 TRBJ2-2 NA TRBV5-1 TGCGCCAGCAGCTTCACAGGGGACAACACCGGGGAGCTGTTTTTT CASSFTGDNTGELFF
TRBD1 TRBJ1-6 NA TRBV5-1 TGCGCCAGCAGCTTGGACGGGACAGGGGGATCACCCCTCCACTTT CASSLDGTGGSPLHF
NA TRBJ1-4 NA TRBV14 TGTGCCAGCAGCGGGACGTTTGGAGACCGTAATGAAAAACTGTTTTTT CASSGTFGDRNEKLFF
NA TRBJ2-7 many TRBV6-5 TGTGCCAGCAGTTACTCGACTTTCGGCAGCTCCTACGAGCAGTACTTC CASSYSTFGSSYEQYF
NA TRBJ2-1 NA TRBV6-1 TGTGCCAGCAGTGAAGGGCGGTTCGCCTACAATGAGCAGTTCTTC CASSEGRFAYNEQFF
TRBD1 TRBJ1-2 NA TRBV30 TGTGCCTGGAGCCCGGGACAGGGGGACTATGGCTACACCTTC CAWSPGQGDYGYTF
TRBD1 TRBJ1-6 NA TRBV6-5 TGTGCCAGCAGCGGGGACAGGGGATTCTCACCCCTCCACTTT CASSGDRGFSPLHF
NA TRBJ2-3 NA TRBV27 TGTGCCAGCAGTCCTCAGGGCCGGCGCACAGATACGCAGTATTTT CASSPQGRRTDTQYF
NA TRBJ1-2 NA TRBV30 TGTGCCTGGAGGAGGATTAACTATGGCTACACCTTC CAWRRINYGYTF
NA TRBJ1-5 NA TRBV5-1 TGCGCCAGCAGCTTGGGACACGGGAATAATCAGCCCCAGCATTTT CASSLGHGNNQPQHF
NA TRBJ1-1 NA TRBV4-1 TGCGCCAGCAGCCAATTAAGCAGGGTGAACACTGAAGCTTTCTTT CASSQLSRVNTEAFF
NA TRBJ2-3 few TRBV7-2 TGTGCCAGCAGCTTTCTAACGTTAGAATTCACAGATACGCAGTATTTT CASSFLTLEFTDTQYF
NA TRBJ1-6 NA TRBV2 TGTGCCAGCAGTGGGGTCTTTAATTCACCCCTCCACTTT CASSGVFNSPLHF
NA TRBJ2-1 NA TRBV11-3 TGTGCCAGCAGCTTAGGCGGGTACAATGAGCAGTTCTTC CASSLGGYNEQFF
NA TRBJ1-2 NA TRBV4-3 TGCGCCAGCAGCCAAGATTCAAATAAGCGGCGGTATGGCTACACCTTC CASSQDSNKRRYGYTF
NA TRBJ2-7 NA TRBV5-6 TGTGCCAGCAGCGTCCGGGACGGGAGCTCCAAGCAGTACTTC CASSVRDGSSKQYF
TRBD1 TRBJ1-1 NA TRBV10-3 TGTGCCATCAAAGGAGGACAGGGGGCGAACACTGAAGCTTTCTTT CAIKGGQGANTEAFF